The subject of this entry is one T cell receptor beta chain. CDR1 is SGHRS and CDR2 is YFSETQ in the germline V gene. J was trimmed by 6 bases and V by 4 bases; bases with no gene match: 7. The CDR3 is made up of 15 amino acids. These data originate in a study of blood T cell repertoires in COVID-19. At the level of the study: PBMCs, B-cell-depleted T cells, or T cells provided the cDNA or gDNA that made up the material.

Some clones are missing from TCRdb's copy, which holds only in-frame ones; the method was immunoSEQ multiplex PCR. The sample lists about 220,000 clones; roughly 85% were seen once. The sequence was obtained from a man over 45 who had recovered from COVID-19. Sequenced sample: peripheral blood. V is TRBV5-1 and J is TRBJ1-6; 7 bases are shared with TRBD1. This CDR3 is CASSPGQPFNSPLHF. In nucleotides, the CDR3 is TGCGCCAGCAGCCCGGGACAGCCATTTAATTCACCCCTCCACTTT.